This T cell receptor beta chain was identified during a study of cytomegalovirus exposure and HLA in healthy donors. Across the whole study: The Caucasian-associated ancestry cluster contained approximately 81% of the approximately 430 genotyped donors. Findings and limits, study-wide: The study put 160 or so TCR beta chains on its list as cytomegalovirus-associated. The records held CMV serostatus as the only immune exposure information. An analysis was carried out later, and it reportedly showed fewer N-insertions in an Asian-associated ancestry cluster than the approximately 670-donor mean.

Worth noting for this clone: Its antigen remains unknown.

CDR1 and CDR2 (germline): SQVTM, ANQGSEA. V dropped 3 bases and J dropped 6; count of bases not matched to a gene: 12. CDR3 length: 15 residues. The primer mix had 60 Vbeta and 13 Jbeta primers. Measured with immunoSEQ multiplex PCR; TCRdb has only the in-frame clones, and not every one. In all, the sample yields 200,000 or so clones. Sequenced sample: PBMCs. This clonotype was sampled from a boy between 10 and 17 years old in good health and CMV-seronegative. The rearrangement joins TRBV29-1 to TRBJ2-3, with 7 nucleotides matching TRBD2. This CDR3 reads CSVDGLGGSVDTQYF. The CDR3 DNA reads TGCAGCGTTGATGGGTTGGGAGGGAGTGTTGATACGCAGTATTTT.